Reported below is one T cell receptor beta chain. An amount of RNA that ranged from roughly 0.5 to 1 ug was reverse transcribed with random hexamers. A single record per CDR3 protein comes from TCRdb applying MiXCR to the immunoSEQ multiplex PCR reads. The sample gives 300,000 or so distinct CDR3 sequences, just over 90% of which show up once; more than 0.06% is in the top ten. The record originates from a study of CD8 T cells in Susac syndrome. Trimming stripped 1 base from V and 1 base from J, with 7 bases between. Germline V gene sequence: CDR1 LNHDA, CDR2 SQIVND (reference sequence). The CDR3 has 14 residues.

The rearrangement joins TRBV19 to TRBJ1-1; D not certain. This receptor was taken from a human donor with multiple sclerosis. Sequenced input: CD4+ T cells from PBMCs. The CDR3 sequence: CASSIGQWNTEAFF. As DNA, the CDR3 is TGTGCCAGTAGTATAGGCCAGTGGAACACTGAAGCTTTCTTT.